The 20 T cell receptor beta chains below were found in one sample sequenced in a study of blood T cell repertoires in COVID-19. The method was immunoSEQ multiplex PCR; TCRdb's version includes in-frame clones alone and lacks a portion of them. The sample lists about 300,000 clones, over 75% occurring once. The material sequenced was PBMCs or T cells enriched from blood (not recorded which). The receptor set was obtained from a man under 40 who had recovered from COVID-19.

The V gene is TRBV18, the J gene TRBJ1-2; D not resolved. Germline V gene lookup returns CDR1 KGHSH and CDR2 LQKENI. The V and J ends lost 3 bases and 8 bases respectively, with 13 bases between them. CDR3 length: 13 amino acids. CDR3 sequence: CASSPEDARGYTF. CDR3 bases: TGTGCCAGCTCACCCGAGGATGCGCGGGGCTACACCTTC.

The rearrangement uses TRBV6-2 or TRBV6-3 and TRBJ1-2, with a weak D call TRBD1 (5 bases). This CDR3 spans 14 amino acids. Per germline, CDR1 MNHEY and CDR2 SVGEGT. The V end was cut by 2 bases, the J end by 4 bases, with 11 bases between. The CDR3 DNA reads as TGTGCCAGCAGTTACGGTGTAGGGGCCTATGGCTACACCTTC. This translates into CASSYGVGAYGYTF.

Comments on this clone: A clone one base away is much larger, so this may be a read error. This chain joins TRBV14 and TRBJ2-7, with 10 bases that match TRBD1. The CDR3 runs 13 residues. Looked up from germline, CDR1 is SGHDN and CDR2 is FVKESK. The V segment lost 6 bases and the J segment 4 bases; nucleotides outside the gene matches: 3. CDR3 residues: CASSWTGGYEQYF. DNA of the CDR3: TGTGCCAGCAGTTGGACAGGGGGGTACGAGCAGTACTTC. Based on the CDR3 plus reference TRBV14 and TRBJ2-7, the full variable domain is EAGVTQFPSHSVIEKGQTVTLRCDPISGHDNLYWYRRVMGKEIKFLLHFVKESKQDESGMPNNRFLAERTGGTYSTLKVQPAELEDSGVYFCASSWTGGYEQYFGPGTRLTVT.

The V gene is TRBV2, the J gene TRBJ2-7; perhaps TRBD2 as D (6 bases). Germline V gene lookup returns CDR1 SNHLY and CDR2 FYNNEI. Deletions cut 6 bases from V and 4 bases from J, with 16 bases between. The CDR3 sequence is 14 residues long. The CDR3 DNA sequence: TGTGCCAGCAGACTAGCTCCCCCTCGTTACGAGCAGTACTTC. Encoded protein: CASRLAPPRYEQYF.

The rearrangement links TRBV19 to TRBJ2-1; TRBD1 is a possible D gene (6 bases). Germline V lookup: CDR1 LNHDA, CDR2 SQIVND (reference sequence). The CDR3 has 15 amino acids. Trimming took off 3 bases at V and 4 bases at J, with 13 bases between the two ends. The CDR3 region is CASSILGARYNEQFF. CDR3 in DNA: TGTGCCAGTAGTATCTTGGGGGCGCGGTACAATGAGCAGTTCTTC.

The V and J genes are TRBV27 and TRBJ2-3; TRBD2 agrees at 16 bases. The CDR3 runs 17 residues. The trim removed 5 bases at V and 8 bases at J, leaving 10 bases unmatched. Germline-derived CDR1 and CDR2 are MNHEY and SMNVEV (reference sequence). The CDR3, as DNA: TGTGCCAGCAGTCCCCCGGGACTAGCGGGGGGGCGGGGTACGCAGTATTTT. Translating it yields CASSPPGLAGGRGTQYF.

The V and J genes are TRBV3-1 (or the pseudogene TRBV3-2) and TRBJ1-4; the D gene is possibly TRBD1 (5 bases). The germline V and J ends were trimmed by 0 bases and 5 bases, with 7 bases remaining between them. Germline V gives CDR1 LGHDT, CDR2 YNNKEL (reference sequence). This CDR3 region has 14 residues. CDR3 loop: CASSQEHRNEKLFF. For the CDR3, the DNA is TGTGCCAGCAGCCAAGAACACAGGAATGAAAAACTGTTTTTT.

This CDR3 reads CASSSQSGTSKYF. For the CDR3, the DNA is TGTGCCAGCAGTTCTCAATCCGGGACATCAAAGTACTTC. The genes are TRBV12-3 or TRBV12-4 and TRBJ2-7, with a tentative D call TRBD1 (6 bases). The CDR3 runs to 13 residues. The ends were cut back, 4 bases at V and 11 bases at J, with 18 bases in the middle.

The chain recombines TRBV3-1 (or the pseudogene TRBV3-2) with TRBJ2-5, with 11 bases aligning to TRBD2. With V trimmed by 0 bases and J by 5 bases, 14 bases remained unmatched. This CDR3 is 19 amino acids long. From germline, CDR1 is LGHDT and CDR2 YNNKEL (reference sequence). CDR3 sequence (DNA): TGTGCCAGCAGCCAAGACAGGGTTAGCGGGGGGGCCGGGGCGGAGACCCAGTACTTC. Translation: CASSQDRVSGGAGAETQYF.

The rearrangement uses TRBV4-2 and TRBJ2-7; D is unresolved. Germline loops: CDR1 LGHNA, CDR2 YNFKEQ. The CDR3 loop spans 16 amino acids. V shed 1 base and J shed 2 bases, with 15 bases lying between them. The CDR3 nucleotides are TGTGCCAGCAGCCAAGGAACGGCGGCGGCCGCCTACGAGCAGTACTTC. Its translation: CASSQGTAAAAYEQYF.

CDR3 sequence: CASSAGTGRGNTEAFF. The CDR3 DNA reads as TGCGCCAGCAGCGCCGGGACAGGGAGAGGGAACACTGAAGCTTTCTTT. J is TRBJ1-1 and V is TRBV5-1; TRBD1 aligns across 9 bases. Germline V gene sequence: CDR1 SGHRS, CDR2 YFSETQ. The V segment lost 4 bases and the J segment 1 base; nucleotides outside the gene matches: 8. This CDR3 has 16 amino acids.

Only a few counts were recorded for this clone. The chain recombines TRBV30 with TRBJ1-2; 7 bases are a match to TRBD1. V shed 4 bases, J shed 7 bases, and the junction held 6 bases outside the gene matches. The CDR3 runs 12 residues. Germline-derived CDR1 and CDR2 are GTSNPN and SVGIG (reference sequence). CDR3 residues: CAWTGTEGGYTF. In DNA, the CDR3 is TGTGCCTGGACCGGGACAGAGGGTGGCTACACCTTC.

This chain uses TRBV27 with TRBJ2-7, with a possible D match to TRBD1 (6 bases). The CDR3 is 16 residues long. The germline V gene has CDR1 MNHEY and CDR2 SMNVEV (reference sequence). The V end lost 4 bases, the J end lost 3 bases, and 19 bases lay between the germline ends. In DNA form, the CDR3 reads TGTGCCAGCAGTTCCCTCTTCAACCCGGACAGCTACGAGCAGTACTTC. It specifies CASSSLFNPDSYEQYF.

The chain employs TRBV16 and TRBJ1-5; no clear D gene. Germline-derived CDR1 and CDR2 are KGHSY and FQNENV. The V and J ends lost 0 bases and 2 bases respectively, with 11 bases between them. The CDR3 length is 16 residues. The DNA of the CDR3 is TGTGCCAGCAGCCAATCTTCCCCACATCGCAATCAGCCCCAGCATTTT. Protein: CASSQSSPHRNQPQHF.

This sequence joins TRBV6-4 and TRBJ2-3; TRBD2 matches 9 bases. Germline trimming cut 5 bases from V and 2 bases from J; bases unmatched to any gene: 5. The CDR3 totals 15 residues. Germline CDR1 reads MRHNA; CDR2 reads SNTAGT. The CDR3 DNA follows: TGTGCCAGCAGTTTAATAGCGGGAGCCACAGATACGCAGTATTTT. Protein product: CASSLIAGATDTQYF.

This chain connects TRBV29-1 to TRBJ2-2; the match to TRBD1 covers 10 bases. Unmatched junction bases numbered 8, after V lost 3 bases and J lost 7 bases. CDR1 is SQVTM and CDR2 is ANQGSEA in the germline V gene. The CDR3 has 15 amino acids. Written as DNA, the CDR3 is TGCAGCGTTGACGCCCGACAGGGGGCGAACGGGGAGCTGTTTTTT. Translating it yields CSVDARQGANGELFF.

The gene calls are TRBV6-1 and TRBJ2-7; a weak D match, TRBD2 (5 bases). V dropped 0 bases and J dropped 3 bases, with 9 bases sitting between them. Germline-derived CDR1 and CDR2 are MNHNS and SASEGT. The CDR3 runs 14 residues. The CDR3 DNA is TGTGCCAGCAGTGAAGCGGGAGATTTCTACGAGCAGTACTTC. Its translation is CASSEAGDFYEQYF.

The genes are TRBV6-4 and TRBJ2-1; 16 bases align to TRBD2. The CDR3 has 17 residues. Germline trimming cut 4 bases from V and 10 bases from J; bases unmatched to any gene: 10. Germline V gives CDR1 MRHNA, CDR2 SNTAGT. CDR3 protein: CASSAGTSGRAAGEQFF. The CDR3 DNA is TGTGCCAGCAGTGCCGGGACTAGCGGGAGGGCCGCGGGGGAGCAGTTCTTC.

The CDR3 is CASSRGSKPSTDTQYF. Written as DNA, the CDR3 is TGTGCCAGTAGTAGAGGGTCTAAACCTAGCACAGATACGCAGTATTTT. The rearrangement links TRBV19 to TRBJ2-3, with D perhaps TRBD2 (5 bases). Germline CDR1 reads LNHDA; CDR2 reads SQIVND (reference sequence). The CDR3 is 16 residues long. Trimming stripped 4 bases from V and 0 bases from J, with 14 bases between.

The genes are TRBV28 and TRBJ2-5; 10 positions match TRBD1. The V and J ends lost 2 bases and 7 bases, in that order; junction bases with no gene match: 7. This CDR3 spans 15 amino acids. Germline V gene sequence: CDR1 MDHEN, CDR2 SYDVKM. For the CDR3, the DNA is TGTGCCAGCAGTTTAAGACAGGGGGCGCCTGGGACCCAGTACTTC. Translation: CASSLRQGAPGTQYF.